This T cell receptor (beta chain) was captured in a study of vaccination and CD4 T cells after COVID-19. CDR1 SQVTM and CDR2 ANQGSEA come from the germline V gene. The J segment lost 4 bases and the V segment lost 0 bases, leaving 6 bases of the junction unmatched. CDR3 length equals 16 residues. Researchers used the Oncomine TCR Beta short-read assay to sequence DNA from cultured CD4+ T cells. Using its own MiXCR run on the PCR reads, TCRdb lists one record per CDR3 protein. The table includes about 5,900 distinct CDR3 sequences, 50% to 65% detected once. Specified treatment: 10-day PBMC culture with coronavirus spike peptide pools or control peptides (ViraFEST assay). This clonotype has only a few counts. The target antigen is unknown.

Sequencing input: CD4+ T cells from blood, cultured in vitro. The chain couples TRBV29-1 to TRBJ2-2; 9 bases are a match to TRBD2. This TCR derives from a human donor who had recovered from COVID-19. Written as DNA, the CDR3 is TGCAGCGTTGAAGACAGAAGCGGGAGGCGCACCGGGGAGCTGTTTTTT. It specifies CSVEDRSGRRTGELFF.